The clone carrying this TCR beta chain was counted only a few times. Its antigen is undetermined. V was pared by 2 bases and J by 8 bases, with 13 bases between. Germline assignment: CDR1 MNHGY and CDR2 SAAAGT. The CDR3 sequence is 14 residues long. This entry is derived from a study of T cells in localized non-small cell lung cancer. Whole-study results and caveats: Adjacent uninvolved lung tissue had the highest T cell clonality, exceeding tumor.

Generated by immunoSEQ multiplex PCR, the TCRdb table keeps only in-frame clones and is missing some. The sample includes 2,100 or so clones, around a sixth of them seen just once. This material consisted of normal lung tissue next to the tumor, taken before any cancer treatment. This sequence was found in a male donor at least 60 years old with stage I non-small cell lung cancer. This chain uses TRBV6-8 with TRBJ2-1; possible D gene TRBD1, 8 bases. The CDR3 sequence: CASSYGQGGDEQFF. The CDR3 DNA sequence: TGTGCCAGCAGTTACGGACAGGGAGGGGATGAGCAGTTCTTC.